The 29 T cell receptor beta chains reported below all come from one sample, sequenced in a study of response to subunit inactivated influenza vaccine. TCRdb independently ran MiXCR on the RT-PCR reads; one entry per CDR3 protein. The top ten hold approximately 39% of the sample, which has over 150,000 distinct CDR3 sequences, approximately 12% seen once. This material consisted of CD8+ T cells sorted from PBMCs, taken about 23 months after vaccination. These receptors were collected from a man aged 50 to 75 who received an inactivated influenza vaccine.

The V call is TRBV12-3 or TRBV12-4, the J call TRBJ1-1; the D gene is possibly TRBD1 (6 bases). CDR3 size: 13 residues. V lost 3 bases and J lost 5, with 10 bases in between. The CDR3 loop is CASSFRGATEAFF. The CDR3 region has the DNA TGTGCCAGCAGTTTTAGGGGGGCTACTGAAGCTTTCTTT.

This clonotype was counted ten times or more. This sequence joins TRBV28 and TRBJ2-3; 8 bases line up with TRBD2. CDR3 size: 16 residues. V dropped 3 bases and J dropped 2; count of bases not matched to a gene: 7. Germline V gene data show CDR1 as MDHEN and CDR2 as SYDVKM. The CDR3 protein is CASSFLAGGHTDTQYF. In nucleotides, the CDR3 is TGTGCCAGCAGTTTTCTCGCGGGAGGCCACACAGATACGCAGTATTTT.

In nucleotides, the CDR3 is TGTGCCAGCAGCCGTGACAGTTATAGCAATCAGCCCCAGCATTTT. This codes for CASSRDSYSNQPQHF. J is TRBJ1-5 and V is TRBV5-5, with a weak D call TRBD1 (5 bases). Between the trimmed V and J ends, which lost 4 bases and 0 bases, there was a span of 11 bases. CDR1 SGHKS and CDR2 YYEKEE come from the germline V gene (reference sequence). The CDR3 spans 15 residues.

The sample holds many counts of this clonotype. V and J are TRBV7-9 and TRBJ1-1, with 7 bases matching TRBD1. This CDR3 comprises 15 residues. Germline V gene lookup returns CDR1 SEHNR and CDR2 FQNEAQ (reference sequence). V lost 4 bases, J lost 1 base, and 6 bases stayed unmatched. The CDR3 sequence is CASSSPRTGNTEAFF. The CDR3 DNA follows: TGTGCCAGCAGCTCACCCCGGACAGGGAACACTGAAGCTTTCTTT. Variable domain in full (rest from reference TRBV7-9 and TRBJ1-1): DTGVSQNPRHKITKRGQNVTFRCDPISEHNRLYWYRQTLGQGPEFLTYFQNEAQLEKSRLLSDRFSAERPKGSFSTLEIQRTEQGDSAMYLCASSSPRTGNTEAFFGQGTRLTVV.

The V and J genes are TRBV6-2 or TRBV6-3 and TRBJ2-1; 8 bases map to TRBD2. This CDR3 has 14 amino acids. CDR1 and CDR2 from the germline V gene are MNHEY and SVGEGT. Losses at the gene ends were 8 bases for V and 4 bases for J; bases not matched to a gene: 7. Here the CDR3 DNA reads TGTGCCAGCGGCATATTAGCGGGATACAATGAGCAGTTCTTC. It specifies CASGILAGYNEQFF.

J is TRBJ2-1 and V is TRBV7-3; 12 bases map to TRBD2. V was clipped by 5 bases and J by 8 bases; unmatched bases: 13. Germline CDR1 and CDR2: SGHTA and FQGTGA. This CDR3 is built from 17 residues. In DNA form, the CDR3 reads TGTGCCAGCAGCGGCCAGACTAGCGGGGGAGGGGGCTATGAGCAGTTCTTC. It specifies CASSGQTSGGGGYEQFF.

The gene calls are TRBV28 and TRBJ2-1; 9 bases match TRBD2. Germline CDR1 reads MDHEN; CDR2 reads SYDVKM. The trim removed 5 bases at V and 0 bases at J, leaving 5 bases unmatched. The CDR3 extends over 16 amino acids. CDR3 bases: TGTGCCAGCAGTCCGCTAGCGGGGAGCTCCTACAATGAGCAGTTCTTC. This sequence encodes CASSPLAGSSYNEQFF.

This clonotype came up many times. The chain joins TRBV7-9 to TRBJ1-1; D is unclear. Germline values: CDR1 SEHNR, CDR2 FQNEAQ (reference sequence). The V and J ends lost 0 bases and 7 bases respectively, with 6 bases between them. The CDR3 is made up of 12 amino acids. CDR3 residues: CASSLAGREAFF. The DNA of the CDR3 is TGTGCCAGCAGCTTAGCGGGCCGTGAAGCTTTCTTT. Together with reference TRBV7-9 and TRBJ1-1, the CDR3 gives the full variable domain: DTGVSQNPRHKITKRGQNVTFRCDPISEHNRLYWYRQTLGQGPEFLTYFQNEAQLEKSRLLSDRFSAERPKGSFSTLEIQRTEQGDSAMYLCASSLAGREAFFGQGTRLTVV.

Only a few counts were recorded for this clonotype. The chain links TRBV20-1 to TRBJ1-2; 10 bases align to TRBD1. Germline values: CDR1 DFQATT, CDR2 SNEGSKA (reference sequence). The CDR3 extends over 13 amino acids. The junction had 3 bases not matched to a gene; V was cut back by 6 bases and J by 2 bases. The CDR3 loop reads CSARQGANYGYTF. CDR3 coding DNA: TGCAGTGCCCGACAGGGGGCCAACTATGGCTACACCTTC.

This clonotype was counted a few times. The chain couples TRBV9 to TRBJ2-4; 9 bases are shared with TRBD1. The length of the CDR3 is 14 residues. The germline gives CDR1 SGDLS, CDR2 YYNGEE. The V segment lost 4 bases and the J segment 6 bases; nucleotides outside the gene matches: 5. The CDR3 coding sequence is TGTGCCAGCAGCCCAGGACAGGGGTTAAACATTCAGTACTTC. It codes for CASSPGQGLNIQYF.

This chain links TRBV4-3 with TRBJ2-1; D is perhaps TRBD2 (6 bases). Germline CDR1 reads LGHNA; CDR2 reads YSLEER. Trimming shortened V by 0 bases and J by 0 bases, and 15 bases separated the two germline ends. The CDR3 extends over 18 amino acids. Written as DNA, the CDR3 is TGCGCCAGCAGCCAAGATCGGGGACTTCCGAGCTCCTACAATGAGCAGTTCTTC. This codes for CASSQDRGLPSSYNEQFF.

The chain couples TRBV29-1 to TRBJ2-1; 8 nucleotides line up with TRBD1. The CDR3 loop spans 11 amino acids. Germline lookup yields CDR1 SQVTM and CDR2 ANQGSEA. V trimming: 7 bases; J trimming: 6 bases; junction bases outside the gene matches: 2. CDR3 sequence reads: CSADRVNEQFF. The CDR3 DNA reads as TGCAGCGCGGACAGGGTCAATGAGCAGTTCTTC.

In this sample, this clonotype turned up a few times. The chain combines TRBV29-1 with TRBJ1-2, with D uncertain. The germline V and J ends were trimmed by 5 bases and 3 bases, with 10 bases remaining between them. The CDR3 extends over 12 amino acids. Germline assignment: CDR1 SQVTM and CDR2 ANQGSEA. The CDR3 sequence: CSVPLGHYGYTF. The DNA of the CDR3 is TGCAGCGTTCCCTTAGGGCACTATGGCTACACCTTC.

This clonotype showed up many times. The V call is TRBV4-3, the J call TRBJ2-1, with 7 positions matching TRBD1. This CDR3 has 14 residues. The germline V gene encodes CDR1 LGHNA and CDR2 YSLEER. V gave up 4 bases and J gave up 4 bases; unmatched junction bases: 4. CDR3: CASSPARGYNEQFF. CDR3 nucleotide sequence: TGCGCCAGCAGCCCAGCCAGGGGGTACAATGAGCAGTTCTTC.

This clonotype was observed at least ten times. The V and J genes are TRBV9 and TRBJ2-7; D might be TRBD2 (6 bases). Trimming stripped 4 bases from V and 6 bases from J, with 17 bases between. Germline lookup yields CDR1 SGDLS and CDR2 YYNGEE. CDR3 length: 14 amino acids. This chain's CDR3 is CASSPTGVGVEQYF. CDR3 nucleotide sequence: TGTGCCAGCAGCCCGACGGGAGTGGGAGTCGAGCAGTACTTC.

This clonotype appeared a few times. The gene calls are TRBV24-1 and TRBJ2-7; D not resolved. Germline assignment: CDR1 KGHDR and CDR2 SFDVKD. The CDR3 is 13 amino acids. The germline V and J ends were trimmed by 3 bases and 2 bases, with 7 bases remaining between them. The CDR3 DNA is TGTGCCACCAGTGATCCCCGGACCTACGAGCAGTACTTC. Translating it yields CATSDPRTYEQYF.

The CDR3 loop reads CASSLGTGAWGTGELFF. The CDR3 nucleotides read TGTGCCAGCAGTTTAGGCACAGGGGCATGGGGCACCGGGGAGCTGTTTTTT. This rearrangement joins TRBV12-3 or TRBV12-4 to TRBJ2-2; TRBD1 aligns across 7 bases. Unmatched junction bases numbered 9, after V lost 1 base and J lost 4 bases. The CDR3 is 17 amino acids.

The rearrangement links TRBV5-5 to TRBJ2-2, with D perhaps TRBD1 (6 bases). The CDR3 has 17 amino acids. Trimming stripped 4 bases from V and 2 bases from J, with 18 bases between. Per the germline V gene, CDR1 is SGHKS and CDR2 is YYEKEE (reference sequence). The CDR3: CASSPIGGGPNTGELFF. As DNA, the CDR3 is TGTGCCAGCAGCCCGATAGGGGGTGGACCCAACACCGGGGAGCTGTTTTTT.

This clonotype was found a few times. The V call is TRBV6-4, the J call TRBJ2-7; tentatively, D is TRBD1 (5 bases). The CDR3 is 13 amino acids. The germline V gene encodes CDR1 MRHNA and CDR2 SNTAGT. V dropped 10 bases and J dropped 2 bases, with 15 bases sitting between them. The chain's CDR3 is CAMPRVSTYEQYF. CDR3 coding DNA: TGTGCCATGCCCAGGGTCTCAACCTACGAGCAGTACTTC.

This chain connects TRBV6-2 or TRBV6-3 to TRBJ2-5; TRBD2 aligns across 8 bases. V trimming: 4 bases; J trimming: 5 bases; junction bases outside the gene matches: 21. CDR1 MNHEY and CDR2 SVGEGT come from the germline V gene. The CDR3 is 19 amino acids. In DNA form, the CDR3 reads TGTGCCAGCAGTTTATACCCTAGCTCGAGCGGGGGATCATTTGAGACCCAGTACTTC. The encoded protein is CASSLYPSSSGGSFETQYF.

In this sample, this clonotype turned up a few times. The genes are TRBV10-3 and TRBJ1-2; maybe TRBD1 (5 bases). The CDR3 covers 16 residues. The germline V and J ends were trimmed by 2 bases and 6 bases, with 19 bases remaining between them. Germline V CDR1 and CDR2: ENHRY, SYGVKD. CDR3 coding DNA: TGTGCCATCAGTGAGAACCATCCAGGGAAGAACGATGGCTACACCTTC. Its protein is CAISENHPGKNDGYTF.

This clonotype was detected a few times. The V gene is TRBV12-3 or TRBV12-4, the J gene TRBJ2-7, with a tentative D call TRBD1 (6 bases). Trimming stripped 6 bases from V and 0 bases from J, with 12 bases between. This CDR3 contains 14 residues. The CDR3 region has the DNA TGTGCCAGCAGCGCCGGGACACTCTCCTACGAGCAGTACTTC. It is translated as CASSAGTLSYEQYF.

The V call is TRBV27, the J call TRBJ2-7, with 8 bases fitting TRBD1. Per germline, CDR1 MNHEY and CDR2 SMNVEV (reference sequence). J lost 7 bases, V lost 2 bases, and 13 bases had no gene match. This CDR3 has 16 residues. The CDR3 sequence: CASSLIPTGGVKEQYF. The CDR3 region has the DNA TGTGCCAGCAGTTTAATTCCTACAGGGGGAGTGAAGGAGCAGTACTTC.

The chain is built from TRBV13 and TRBJ2-7, with 8 positions matching TRBD1. CDR1 is PRHDT and CDR2 is FYEKMQ in the germline V gene (reference sequence). The CDR3 loop spans 16 amino acids. V lost 5 bases to trimming and J lost 0 bases; unmatched junction nucleotides: 9. The CDR3 coding sequence is TGTGCCAGCAGCAGGCGACAGGGGTCGCCCTCCTACGAGCAGTACTTC. Protein product: CASSRRQGSPSYEQYF.

This clonotype was observed a few times. This chain links TRBV9 with TRBJ2-7; 8 positions match TRBD1. Germline CDR1 and CDR2: SGDLS and YYNGEE. The CDR3 loop spans 16 amino acids. J lost 0 bases, V lost 1 base, and 6 bases had no gene match. The CDR3 DNA reads TGTGCCAGCAGCGTATCAGGGGGCTTCCCCTCCTACGAGCAGTACTTC. It translates to CASSVSGGFPSYEQYF. Using reference TRBV9 and TRBJ2-7 for the parts outside the CDR3, the full variable domain is DSGVTQTPKHLITATGQRVTLRCSPRSGDLSVYWYQQSLDQGLQFLIQYYNGEERAKGNILERFSAQQFPDLHSELNLSSLELGDSALYFCASSVSGGFPSYEQYFGPGTRLTVT.

This clonotype has ten or more counts. The chain uses TRBV7-2 and TRBJ2-1; D may match TRBD1 or TRBD2 (5 bases each). Looked up from germline, CDR1 is SGHTA and CDR2 is FQGNSA. Trimming took 9 bases from V and 0 from J, leaving 15 bases between them. The CDR3 covers 15 residues. The CDR3 DNA follows: TGTGCCAGTCGGGACCGACTTAGCTCCTACAATGAGCAGTTCTTC. Translation gives CASRDRLSSYNEQFF.

The V gene is TRBV9, the J gene TRBJ1-2; possibly TRBD1 for D (6 bases). Germline CDR1 and CDR2: SGDLS and YYNGEE. The CDR3 length is 15 residues. With 4 bases removed from V and 4 bases from J, the gap between germline ends came to 17 bases. The CDR3 is CASSPASGAFYGYTF. The DNA for the CDR3 is TGTGCCAGCAGCCCCGCGTCGGGGGCGTTCTATGGCTACACCTTC.

This clonotype was counted a few times. The genes are TRBV12-3 or TRBV12-4 and TRBJ2-1, with 7 bases matching TRBD2. The V gene end was trimmed by 1 base and the J gene end by 1 base; junction bases not matched to a gene: 4. CDR3 size: 16 residues. The CDR3 reads CASSLGPGGSYNEQFF. The DNA for the CDR3 is TGTGCCAGCAGTTTAGGCCCGGGGGGTTCCTACAATGAGCAGTTCTTC.

The chain recombines TRBV27 with TRBJ1-5; no firm D call. This CDR3 has 15 amino acids. V was shortened by 4 bases and J by 4 bases, with 14 bases between the two germline ends. Germline V gene sequence: CDR1 MNHEY, CDR2 SMNVEV (reference sequence). CDR3 sequence: CASSSDRTANQPQHF. The CDR3 bases are TGTGCCAGCAGTTCCGATCGGACCGCTAATCAGCCCCAGCATTTT.